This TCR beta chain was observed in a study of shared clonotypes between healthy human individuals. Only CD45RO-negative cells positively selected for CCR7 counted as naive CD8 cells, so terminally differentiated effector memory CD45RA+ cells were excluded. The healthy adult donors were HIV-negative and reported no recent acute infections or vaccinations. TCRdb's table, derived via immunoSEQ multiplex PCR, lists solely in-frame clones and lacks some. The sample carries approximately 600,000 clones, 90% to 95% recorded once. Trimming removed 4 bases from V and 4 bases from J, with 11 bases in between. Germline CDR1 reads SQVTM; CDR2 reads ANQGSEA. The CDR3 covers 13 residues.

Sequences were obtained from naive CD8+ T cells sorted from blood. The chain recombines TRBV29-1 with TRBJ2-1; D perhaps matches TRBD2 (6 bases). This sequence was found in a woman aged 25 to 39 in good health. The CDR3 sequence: CSVGGRRYNEQFF. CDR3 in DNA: TGCAGCGTTGGTGGGAGGAGATACAATGAGCAGTTCTTC.